A single sample is the source of the 20 T cell receptor beta chains below, sequenced in a study of untreated major depressive disorder. Findings of the study overall: Depressed patients' CD4+ T cells carried increased TRBV05-01 (Vbeta 5.1) usage versus control CD4+ T cells.

Method: immunoSEQ multiplex PCR; TCRdb's copy keeps in-frame clones and lacks some. The sample holds more than 25,000 clones; about 90% are singletons and the top ten take around 0.78%. No antigen is known for these receptors. The specimen sequenced was CD4+ T cells from PBMCs. The receptor set was obtained from a woman aged 30 to 39 with major depressive disorder.

This clone was observed a handful of times. This chain connects TRBV5-6 to TRBJ1-2; D ambiguous. V dropped 0 bases and J dropped 7 bases, with 10 bases sitting between them. The germline gives CDR1 SGHDT, CDR2 YYEEEE. This CDR3 has 13 amino acids. CDR3 protein: CASSLAGVVGYTF. The CDR3 DNA sequence: TGTGCCAGCAGCTTGGCCGGGGTCGTTGGCTACACCTTC.

The chain uses TRBV7-9 and TRBJ1-2; a weak D match, TRBD1 (5 bases). Trimming took 2 bases from V and 8 from J, leaving 12 bases between them. There are 13 residues in the CDR3. CDR1 is SEHNR and CDR2 is FQNEAQ in the germline V gene (reference sequence). CDR3 region: CASSLLIRDGYTF. CDR3 nucleotides: TGTGCCAGCAGCTTATTAATTAGGGACGGCTACACCTTC.

This chain links TRBV7-2 with TRBJ2-1; D may match TRBD1 or TRBD2 (5 bases each). Germline loops: CDR1 SGHTA, CDR2 FQGNSA. This CDR3 contains 15 residues. The V gene lost 5 bases and the J gene lost 2 bases, with 13 bases spanning the gap. The CDR3, as DNA: TGTGCCAGCAGCGCCGGGACGCCCGCCTACAATGAGCAGTTCTTC. This codes for CASSAGTPAYNEQFF.

J is TRBJ2-3 and V is TRBV11-3, with D hard to call. Trimming removed 1 base at V and 4 bases at J, with 15 bases between. The CDR3 covers 16 residues. Germline CDR1 reads SGHNT; CDR2 reads YENEEA. The CDR3 DNA sequence: TGTGCCAGCAGCTTAGCAATGTGGGTAGCTCCAGATACGCAGTATTTT. This translates into CASSLAMWVAPDTQYF.

The chain combines TRBV20-1 with TRBJ1-1; D not certain. V was cut by 5 bases and J by 6 bases, with 10 bases left in between. Germline CDR1 DFQATT, CDR2 SNEGSKA (reference sequence). This CDR3 has 11 amino acids. The CDR3 loop is CSARPSSEAFF. The CDR3 DNA reads TGCAGTGCTCGTCCGTCGTCTGAAGCTTTCTTT.

The chain combines TRBV7-9 with TRBJ2-1, with 11 bases matching TRBD2. Germline V gene sequence: CDR1 SEHNR, CDR2 FQNEAQ (reference sequence). The V gene end was trimmed by 5 bases and the J gene end by 6 bases; junction bases not matched to a gene: 12. CDR3 size: 17 residues. The CDR3, as DNA: TGTGCCAGCAGCCGCCGGAGACCGGGACTAGCGGCCAATGAGCAGTTCTTC. As protein: CASSRRRPGLAANEQFF.

This clone was detected only once. The chain recombines TRBV13 with TRBJ1-2; possible D gene TRBD1, 5 bases. Trimming left V 7 bases short and J 4 bases short, with 19 bases between. Germline V CDR1 and CDR2: PRHDT, FYEKMQ (reference sequence). The CDR3 is 15 amino acids. Here the CDR3 DNA reads TGTGCCAGCAACGATTGGGGGGGTAATAGCTATGGCTACACCTTC. This translates into CASNDWGGNSYGYTF.

The table lists this clone with a few counts. The chain is built from TRBV4-1 and TRBJ1-1; no clear D. V lost 5 bases to trimming and J lost 0 bases, with 10 bases between them. CDR1 is MGHRA and CDR2 is YSYEKL in the germline V gene. The CDR3 covers 14 residues. The CDR3 reads CASSVNFLNTEAFF. The CDR3 nucleotides read TGCGCCAGCAGCGTCAACTTCCTGAACACTGAAGCTTTCTTT.

The chain is built from TRBV6-5 and TRBJ2-7; 10 positions agree with TRBD1. From germline, CDR1 is MNHEY and CDR2 SVGAGI. CDR3 length: 13 amino acids. V trimming: 2 bases; J trimming: 6 bases; junction bases outside the gene matches: 1. The CDR3 nucleotides are TGTGCCAGCAGTTACGGGACAGGGGCCGAGCAGTACTTC. Encoded protein: CASSYGTGAEQYF.

The chain employs TRBV7-2 and TRBJ1-3; a possible D gene is TRBD1 (5 bases). Trimming left V 5 bases short and J 2 bases short, with 13 bases between. Looked up from germline, CDR1 is SGHTA and CDR2 is FQGNSA. The CDR3 consists of 15 residues. This CDR3 is CASSLTRGAGNTIYF. The DNA of the CDR3 is TGTGCCAGCAGCCTTACCCGGGGGGCTGGAAACACCATATATTTT.

Only one count was recorded for this clone. The CDR3 protein is CASSRERFSGEQYF. Written as DNA, the CDR3 is TGCGCCAGCTCCCGGGAACGATTCTCGGGCGAGCAGTACTTC. V is TRBV4-3 and J is TRBJ2-7; possibly TRBD2 for D (5 bases). The CDR3 loop spans 14 amino acids. The germline V and J ends were trimmed by 8 bases and 6 bases, with 20 bases remaining between them. Germline CDR1 LGHNA, CDR2 YSLEER.

CDR3 amino acids: CASSDTRRGGYTF. CDR3 coding DNA: TGTGCCAGCAGTGACACCCGCCGGGGGGGCTACACCTTC. The chain joins TRBV6-1 to TRBJ1-2, with D possibly being TRBD1 (5 bases). This CDR3 has 13 residues. CDR1 is MNHNS and CDR2 is SASEGT in the germline V gene. With 3 bases removed from V and 8 bases from J, the gap between germline ends came to 13 bases.

V and J are TRBV29-1 and TRBJ2-5; no clear D. The CDR3 extends over 13 amino acids. CDR1 is SQVTM and CDR2 is ANQGSEA in the germline V gene. V shed 4 bases and J shed 2 bases, with 11 bases lying between them. CDR3 sequence reads: CSVGQHRQETQYF. DNA for the CDR3: TGCAGCGTTGGGCAGCACCGTCAAGAGACCCAGTACTTC.

The chain is built from TRBV18 and TRBJ2-7; D may be TRBD1 (5 bases). V lost 5 bases and J 0 bases, leaving 23 bases between the germline ends. Looked up from germline, CDR1 is KGHSH and CDR2 is LQKENI. The CDR3 is 18 residues long. The CDR3 DNA follows: TGTGCCAGCTCAGCCGCCGCCTTCACAGGATCAGGCTCCTACGAGCAGTACTTC. Translating gives CASSAAAFTGSGSYEQYF.

The J gene is TRBJ2-1, the V gene TRBV6-5; TRBD2 matches at 7 bases. Germline CDR1 is MNHEY and CDR2 is SVGAGI. V lost 8 bases to trimming and J lost 10 bases; unmatched junction nucleotides: 14. The CDR3 contains 14 residues. CDR3 protein: CASAVGLGAREQFF. The DNA of the CDR3 is TGTGCCAGCGCCGTAGGACTAGGGGCTCGGGAGCAGTTCTTC.

The J gene is TRBJ2-5, the V gene TRBV29-1, with D hard to call. The germline gives CDR1 SQVTM, CDR2 ANQGSEA. Between the trimmed V and J ends, which lost 0 bases and 5 bases, there was a span of 10 bases. CDR3 length equals 13 residues. CDR3 protein: CSVEESAKETQYF. CDR3 sequence (DNA): TGCAGCGTTGAAGAATCGGCTAAGGAGACCCAGTACTTC.

The V call is TRBV6-1, the J call TRBJ1-1, with D perhaps TRBD1 (5 bases). Germline values: CDR1 MNHNS, CDR2 SASEGT. The CDR3 is made up of 12 amino acids. Trimming left V 6 bases short and J 8 bases short, with 13 bases between. This CDR3 reads CASRRGAPEAFF. CDR3 nucleotide sequence: TGTGCCAGCAGGAGAGGGGCTCCCGAAGCTTTCTTT.

The J gene is TRBJ1-5, the V gene TRBV6-6, with 7 bases fitting TRBD1. The V segment lost 10 bases and the J segment 2 bases; nucleotides outside the gene matches: 11. Germline-derived CDR1 and CDR2 are MNHNY and SVGAGI (reference sequence). This CDR3 spans 15 amino acids. The CDR3 protein is CAITNRGAGNQPQHF. CDR3 sequence (DNA): TGTGCCATTACAAACAGGGGCGCGGGCAATCAGCCCCAGCATTTT.

This clone was found once. The chain joins TRBV29-1 to TRBJ1-1; unclear D gene. The CDR3 is 12 amino acids. The germline gives CDR1 SQVTM, CDR2 ANQGSEA. Trimming stripped 5 bases from V and 4 bases from J, with 11 bases between. This chain's CDR3 is CSVSSGGTEAFF. In DNA, the CDR3 is TGCAGCGTTTCTTCGGGTGGCACTGAAGCTTTCTTT. The variable domain in full, with the rest retrieved from reference TRBV29-1 and TRBJ1-1, is SAVISQKPSRDICQRGTSLTIQCQVDSQVTMMFWYRQQPGQSLTLIATANQGSEATYESGFVIDKFPISRPNLTFSTLTVSNMSPEDSSIYLCSVSSGGTEAFFGQGTRLTVV.

The chain combines TRBV10-3 with TRBJ1-5; tentative D call: TRBD1 (5 bases). V dropped 9 bases and J dropped 7 bases, with 13 bases sitting between them. The CDR3 spans 12 residues. CDR1 is ENHRY, CDR2 SYGVKD, per germline. CDR3 bases: TGTGCCATTGCAGGGTCCAACCAGCCCCAGCATTTT. This gives the protein CAIAGSNQPQHF.